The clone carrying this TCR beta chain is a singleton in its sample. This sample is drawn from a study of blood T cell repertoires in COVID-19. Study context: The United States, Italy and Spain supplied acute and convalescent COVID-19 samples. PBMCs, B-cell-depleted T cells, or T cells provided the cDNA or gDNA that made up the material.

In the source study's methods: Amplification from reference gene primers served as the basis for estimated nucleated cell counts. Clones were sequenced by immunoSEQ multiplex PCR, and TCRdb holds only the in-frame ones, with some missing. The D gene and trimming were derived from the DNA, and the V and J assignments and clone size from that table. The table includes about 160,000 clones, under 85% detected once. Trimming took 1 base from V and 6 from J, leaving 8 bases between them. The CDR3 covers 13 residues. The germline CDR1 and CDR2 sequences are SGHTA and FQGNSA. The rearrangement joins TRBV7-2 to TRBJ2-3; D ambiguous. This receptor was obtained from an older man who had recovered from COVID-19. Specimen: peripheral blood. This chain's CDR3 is CASSLEARDTQYF. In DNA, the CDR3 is TGTGCCAGCAGCTTAGAGGCCAGGGATACGCAGTATTTT.